Here is one TCR beta chain with its context. The sample originates from a study of preoperative IRX-2 immunotherapy in early breast cancer. The treatment: preoperative locoregional IRX-2 cytokine immunotherapy. This phase Ib study tested locoregional IRX-2 cytokine immunotherapy given before surgery. Generated by immunoSEQ multiplex PCR, the TCRdb table keeps only in-frame clones and is missing some. The profile shows around 34,000 clones, about 95% of them singletons. The CDR3 sequence is 16 residues long. Germline-derived CDR1 and CDR2 are MNHNS and SASEGT. J lost 0 bases, V lost 3 bases, and 5 bases had no gene match.

The specimen was collected from a patient treated with IRX-2 immunotherapy. The chain carries TRBV6-1 and TRBJ1-2; 9 bases fit TRBD1. The TCR originated in a human donor with breast cancer. The CDR3 bases are TGTGCCAGCAGTGAGGGGACAGGGAACCCTAACTATGGCTACACCTTC. This encodes CASSEGTGNPNYGYTF.